This TCR beta chain was sequenced in a study of blood T cell repertoires in COVID-19. Repertoires were generated with immunoSEQ multiplex PCR, while TCRdb's copy carries only in-frame clones and drops some. The data show around 300,000 clones, under 90% seen once. The CDR3 is made up of 14 amino acids. Germline V CDR1 and CDR2: SGHRS, YFSETQ. V lost 4 bases and J lost 6; bases outside the gene matches: 9. This TCR was sampled from a woman between 35 and 50 years old who had recovered from COVID-19. This chain uses TRBV5-1 with TRBJ2-7, with 8 bases aligning to TRBD2. Sequencing was performed on PBMCs or T cells enriched from blood (not recorded which). CDR3 in DNA: TGCGCCAGCAGCGGCACTAGCGGTAATGCCGAGCAGTACTTC. It yields the protein CASSGTSGNAEQYF.